Sequencing of this T cell receptor (beta chain) was carried out in a study of memory CD4+ T cells and cytomegalovirus serostatus. Single viable CD3+CD4+CD8-CD45RO+ cells were sorted as the memory CD4+ T cells. Serum IgG to CMV pp150, pp28, p38 and p52 defined serostatus. This CDR3 is 15 amino acids long. V was trimmed by 5 bases and J by 4 bases, leaving 14 bases between them. The germline V gene encodes CDR1 SGHAT and CDR2 FQNNGV. The protocol was immunoSEQ multiplex PCR, while the TCRdb copy is restricted to in-frame clones and leaves out a portion. The table has about 38,000 clones, less than 80% seen once; the top ten hold approximately 5%.

Source material: memory CD4+ T cells from blood. V usage is TRBV11-2 and J usage is TRBJ1-4; a possible D gene is TRBD1 (6 bases). The sequence was obtained from an adult in good health and CMV-seropositive. The CDR3 DNA follows: TGTGCCAGCAGCAGGGGGGACACAAATAATGAAAAACTGTTTTTT. It encodes CASSRGDTNNEKLFF.